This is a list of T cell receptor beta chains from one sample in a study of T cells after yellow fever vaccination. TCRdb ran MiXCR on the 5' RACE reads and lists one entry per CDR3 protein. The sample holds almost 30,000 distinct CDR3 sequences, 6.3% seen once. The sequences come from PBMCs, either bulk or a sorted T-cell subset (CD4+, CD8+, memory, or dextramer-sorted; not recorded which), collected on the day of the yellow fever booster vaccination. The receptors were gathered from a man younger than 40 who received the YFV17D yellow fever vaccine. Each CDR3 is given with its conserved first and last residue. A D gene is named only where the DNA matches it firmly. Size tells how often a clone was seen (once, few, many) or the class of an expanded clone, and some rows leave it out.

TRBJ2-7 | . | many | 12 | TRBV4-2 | TGTGCCAGCAGAAGGTCAGGGCCCGAGCAGTACTTC | CASRRSGPEQYF
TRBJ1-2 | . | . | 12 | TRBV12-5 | TGTGCTAGTGGTTCCGATTTCTATGGCTACACCTTC | CASGSDFYGYTF
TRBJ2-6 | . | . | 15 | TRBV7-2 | TGTGCCAGCAGCGAACAGGCCTCTGGGGCCAACGTCCTGACTTTC | CASSEQASGANVLTF
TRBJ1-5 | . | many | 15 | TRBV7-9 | TGTGCCAGCAGCTCCCCCGGTGACAGAAATCAGCCCCAGCATTTT | CASSSPGDRNQPQHF
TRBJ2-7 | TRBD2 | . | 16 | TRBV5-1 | TGCGCCAGCAGCTTGGGACTAGCGGGAGAATCCTACGAGCAGTACTTC | CASSLGLAGESYEQYF
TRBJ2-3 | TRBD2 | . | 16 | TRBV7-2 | TGTGCCAGCAGCTTAGTCGGGACTAGCGAATGGGATACGCAGTATTTT | CASSLVGTSEWDTQYF
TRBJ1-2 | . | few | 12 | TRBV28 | TGTGCCAGCAGTTTATTGACCTATGGCTACACCTTC | CASSLLTYGYTF
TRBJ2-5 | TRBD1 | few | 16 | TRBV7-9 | TGTGCCAGCAGCTTATTGGGGACAGCCCCTCAAGAGACCCAGTACTTC | CASSLLGTAPQETQYF
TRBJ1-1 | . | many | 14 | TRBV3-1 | TGTGCCAGCAGCCAATATGGTAAGGGATCTGAAGCTTTCTTT | CASSQYGKGSEAFF
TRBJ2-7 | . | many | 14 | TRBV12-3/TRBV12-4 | TGTGCCAGCAGTTTGGGGCAGGGGTGGAACGAGCAGTACTTC | CASSLGQGWNEQYF
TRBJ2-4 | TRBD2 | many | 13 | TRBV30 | TGTGGCGGGGGGGGCTTGTCCAAAAACATTCAGTACTTC | CGGGGLSKNIQYF
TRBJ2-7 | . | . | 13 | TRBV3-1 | TGTGCCAGCAGCCAAGGTTATTCGGGCGAGCAGTACTTC | CASSQGYSGEQYF
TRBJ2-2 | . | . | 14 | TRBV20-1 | TGCAGTGCCCACAGGAGTATGAACACCGGGGAGCTGTTTTTT | CSAHRSMNTGELFF
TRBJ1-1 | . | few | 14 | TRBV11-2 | TGTGCCAGCAGCCCAGTAGGGGTCTTGGCTGAAGCTTTCTTT | CASSPVGVLAEAFF
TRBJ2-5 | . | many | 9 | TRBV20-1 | TGCAGTGCGGGGGAGACCCAGTACTTC | CSAGETQYF
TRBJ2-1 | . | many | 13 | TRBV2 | TGTGCCAGCAGTGCGGACGCTCGCCGAAGTAAGTTCTTC | CASSADARRSKFF
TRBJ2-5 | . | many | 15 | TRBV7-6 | TGTGCCAGCAGCTTGGGAGCCAGGGTACAAGAGACCCAGTACTTC | CASSLGARVQETQYF
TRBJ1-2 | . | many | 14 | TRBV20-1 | TGCAGTGCTAAGAGCGGACGGACCATCTATGGCTACACCTTC | CSAKSGRTIYGYTF
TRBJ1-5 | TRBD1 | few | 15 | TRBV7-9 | TGTGCCAGCAGCTTAGCCGAGACAGGGAGTCAGCCCCAGCATTTT | CASSLAETGSQPQHF
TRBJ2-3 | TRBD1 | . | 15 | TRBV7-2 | TGTGCCAGCAGCTTCCAGGGGGCCAGCACAGATACGCAGTATTTT | CASSFQGASTDTQYF
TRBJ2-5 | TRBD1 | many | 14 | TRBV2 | TGTGCCAGCAGGGGGACAGGGGCAGGGGAGACCCAGTACTTC | CASRGTGAGETQYF
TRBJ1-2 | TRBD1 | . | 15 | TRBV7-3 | TGTGCCAGCAGCTTAATGGGACAGATGGTCTATGGCTACACCTTC | CASSLMGQMVYGYTF
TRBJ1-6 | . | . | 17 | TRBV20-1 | TGCAGTGCTACCCGTTGGCAGGCGAGCTCCTATAATTCACCCCTCCACTTT | CSATRWQASSYNSPLHF
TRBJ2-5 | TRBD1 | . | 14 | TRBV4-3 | TGCGCCAGCAGCCGAAACAGGGGGCAGGAGACCCAGTACTTC | CASSRNRGQETQYF
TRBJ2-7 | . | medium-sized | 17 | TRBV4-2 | TGTGCCAGCAGCCAAGATCGTTGGCAGGTCAGCTCCTACGAGCAGTACTTC | CASSQDRWQVSSYEQYF
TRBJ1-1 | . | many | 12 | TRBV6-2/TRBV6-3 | TGTGCCAGCAGGTCGATCCGGACTGAAGCTTTCTTT | CASRSIRTEAFF
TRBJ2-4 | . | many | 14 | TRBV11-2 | TGTGCCAGCAGCTTCTGGCTAGCCAAAAACATTCAGTACTTC | CASSFWLAKNIQYF
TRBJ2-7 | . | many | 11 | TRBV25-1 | TGTGCCAGCAGCTTATACTACGAGCAGTACTTC | CASSLYYEQYF
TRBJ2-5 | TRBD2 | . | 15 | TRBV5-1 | TGCGCCAGCAGGACGACTAGCGGGAGGCGGGAGACCCAGTACTTC | CASRTTSGRRETQYF
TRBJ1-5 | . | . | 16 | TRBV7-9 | TGTGCCAGCAGGTTTCACGCTAGACAGCTTAATCAGCCCCAGCATTTT | CASRFHARQLNQPQHF
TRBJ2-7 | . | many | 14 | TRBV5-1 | TGCGCCAGCAGCTTGCGGGTTGAAGCCTACGAGCAGTACTTC | CASSLRVEAYEQYF
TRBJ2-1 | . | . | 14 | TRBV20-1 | TGCAGTGCTAGAGATGCCCACCCGTACAATGAGCAGTTCTTC | CSARDAHPYNEQFF
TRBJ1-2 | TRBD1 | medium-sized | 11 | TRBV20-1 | TGCAGTGCCCCAGGGGGCCATGGCTACACCTTC | CSAPGGHGYTF
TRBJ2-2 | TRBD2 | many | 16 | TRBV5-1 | TGCGCCAGCAGCCTTAGCGGGACCGGAACCACCGGGGAGCTGTTTTTT | CASSLSGTGTTGELFF
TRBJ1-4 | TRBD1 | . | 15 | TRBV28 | TGTGCCAGCAGTCCGACAGGGGTTCGACGTGAAAAACTGTTTTTT | CASSPTGVRREKLFF
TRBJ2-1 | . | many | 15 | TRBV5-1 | TGCGCCAGCAGCTTGAGCCCAGCCGGGGGCAATGAGCAGTTCTTC | CASSLSPAGGNEQFF
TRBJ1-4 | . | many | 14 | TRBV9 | TGTGCCAGCAGCGCCGGACAACGTTTTGAAAAACTGTTTTTT | CASSAGQRFEKLFF
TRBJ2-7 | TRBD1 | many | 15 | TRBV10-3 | TGTGCCATCAGCGATAAAACAGGGGACTCCTACGAGCAGTACTTC | CAISDKTGDSYEQYF
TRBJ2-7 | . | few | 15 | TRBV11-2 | TGTGCCAGCAGCTTATCTCCAGCAAGTCCCTACGAGCAGTACTTC | CASSLSPASPYEQYF
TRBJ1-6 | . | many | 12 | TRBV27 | TGTGCCAGCAGCGACATGTACTCACCCCTCCACTTT | CASSDMYSPLHF
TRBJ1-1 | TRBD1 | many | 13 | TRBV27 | TGTGCCAGCAGTTTAGGAGGGGGCATTGAAGCTTTCTTT | CASSLGGGIEAFF
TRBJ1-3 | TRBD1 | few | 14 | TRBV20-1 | TGCAGTGCCAGACCGGGACAGGAGAGAAACACCATATATTTT | CSARPGQERNTIYF
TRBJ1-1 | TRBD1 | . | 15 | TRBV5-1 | TGCGCCAGCAGCTTGACGACAGGGCTGAACACTGAAGCTTTCTTT | CASSLTTGLNTEAFF
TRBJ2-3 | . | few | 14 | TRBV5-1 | TGCGCCAGCAGCTTGACGGGGAGTGCAGATACGCAGTATTTT | CASSLTGSADTQYF
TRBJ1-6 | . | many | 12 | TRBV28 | TGTGCCAGCAGTTTGGAGTTAAGATCCCTCCACTTT | CASSLELRSLHF
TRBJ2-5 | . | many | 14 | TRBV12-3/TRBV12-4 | TGTGCCAGCAGTATATGGACAGTCCAAGAGACCCAGTACTTC | CASSIWTVQETQYF
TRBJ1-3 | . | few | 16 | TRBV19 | TGTGCCAGTAGTATAATCCAGGGCCGGATTGGAAACACCATATATTTT | CASSIIQGRIGNTIYF
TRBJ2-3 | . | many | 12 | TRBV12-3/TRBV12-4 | TGTGCCAGCAGATTTAGCACAGATACGCAGTATTTT | CASRFSTDTQYF
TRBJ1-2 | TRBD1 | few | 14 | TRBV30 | TGTGCCTGGAGCCCGACAGGGGGGCGTCATGGCTACACCTTC | CAWSPTGGRHGYTF
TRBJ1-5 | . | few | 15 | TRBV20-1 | TGCAGTGCTAGAGTAGGGGAGTATAGCAATCAGCCCCAGCATTTT | CSARVGEYSNQPQHF
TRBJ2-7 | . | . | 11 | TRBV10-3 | TGTGCCATCAGTGAGTACTACGAGCAGTACTTC | CAISEYYEQYF
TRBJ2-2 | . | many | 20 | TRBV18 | TGTGCCAGCTCACCAGTGGGGTCGTACTACTTACAAAATGCGGCCGGGGAGCTGTTTTTT | CASSPVGSYYLQNAAGELFF
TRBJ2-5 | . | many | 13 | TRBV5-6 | TGTGCCAGCAGCTCTATCGGGAGAGAGACCCAGTACTTC | CASSSIGRETQYF
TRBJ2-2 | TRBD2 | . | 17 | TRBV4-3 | TGCGCCAGCAGCCAAGAAACACTAGCGGGAGTGGCCGTGGAGCTGTTTTTT | CASSQETLAGVAVELFF
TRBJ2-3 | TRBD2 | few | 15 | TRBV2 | TGTGCCAGCAGATATAGCGGGATAGGGGCAGATACGCAGTATTTT | CASRYSGIGADTQYF